This TCR beta chain was observed in a study of neoadjuvant anti-PD-1 for oral cavity cancer. About the research overall: Nivolumab at 3 mg/kg was mostly given biweekly, three to four doses, pre-surgery. Non-progressing patients received a fourth nivolumab dose near day 43, then surgery on days 50-56.

Six replicates per PBMC sample, mostly from roughly 490 ng of genomic DNA. TCRdb's copy holds only in-frame clones and misses some; the assay was immunoSEQ multiplex PCR. The sample consists of 72,000 or so clones, around four fifths of them appearing once. CDR1 and CDR2 from the germline V gene are SEHNR and FQNEAQ (reference sequence). This CDR3 spans 15 amino acids. Germline trimming cut 4 bases from V and 1 base from J; bases unmatched to any gene: 4. A remark on this clone: Its antigen is unidentified.

General study points: Higher pretreatment Treg/Th17 ratios tracked higher pretreatment blood clonality.

This sequence was found in a person aged 35-79 years with oral cavity squamous cell carcinoma. This sample comprised PBMCs, obtained before nivolumab (anti-PD-1) treatment. This chain uses TRBV7-9 with TRBJ2-3, with 8 bases fitting TRBD2. CDR3 protein: CASSSRGGGTDTQYF. The CDR3 DNA follows: TGTGCCAGCAGCTCCCGGGGGGGTGGCACAGATACGCAGTATTTT. The complete variable domain, with remaining parts taken from reference TRBV7-9 and TRBJ2-3, reads DTGVSQNPRHKITKRGQNVTFRCDPISEHNRLYWYRQTLGQGPEFLTYFQNEAQLEKSRLLSDRFSAERPKGSFSTLEIQRTEQGDSAMYLCASSSRGGGTDTQYFGPGTRLTVL.